This is a list of T cell receptor beta chains from one sample in a study of blood T cells in healthy people across ages. TCRdb reprocessed the 5' RACE reads with MiXCR, giving one entry per CDR3 protein. Of about a million distinct CDR3 sequences listed, around 48% are singletons. Sequenced sample: blood. The receptor source for this set is a man younger than 45 in good health. The CDR3 runs from the conserved cysteine through the conserved F or W. Each record gives: CDR3 protein, CDR3 DNA, J gene, V gene, clone size, D gene. D genes are given only for firm matches. Not every row has a clone size; where given, it reads once, few, many or a size class.

cdr3_aa: CAPESSYNSPLHF; cdr3_nt: TGTGCCCCCGAGAGCTCCTATAATTCACCCCTCCACTTT; j_call: TRBJ1-6; v_call: TRBV10-3; clone_size: -; d_call: -
cdr3_aa: CASILGSQRETQYF; cdr3_nt: -; j_call: TRBJ2-5; v_call: TRBV12-3/TRBV12-4; clone_size: -; d_call: -
cdr3_aa: CASSLDRGQFLVQYF; cdr3_nt: TGTGCCAGCAGCTTAGATCGCGGGCAGTTTCTCGTGCAGTACTTC; j_call: TRBJ2-7; v_call: TRBV11-2; clone_size: -; d_call: -
cdr3_aa: CASSPGVHTEAFF; cdr3_nt: TGTGCCAGCAGCCCAGGGGTCCACACTGAAGCTTTCTTT; j_call: TRBJ1-1; v_call: TRBV12-3/TRBV12-4; clone_size: -; d_call: -
cdr3_aa: CASSLGTGVQTQYF; cdr3_nt: TGTGCCAGCAGCCTCGGGACAGGGGTGCAGACCCAGTACTTC; j_call: TRBJ2-5; v_call: TRBV12-3/TRBV12-4; clone_size: few; d_call: TRBD1
cdr3_aa: CASSAGLSGSYNEQFF; cdr3_nt: TGTGCCAGCAGTGCGGGCCTATCGGGCTCCTACAATGAGCAGTTCTTC; j_call: TRBJ2-1; v_call: TRBV6-1; clone_size: few; d_call: -
cdr3_aa: CASSFGAVVFETQYF; cdr3_nt: TGTGCCAGCAGCTTTGGGGCGGTTGTCTTTGAGACCCAGTACTTC; j_call: TRBJ2-5; v_call: TRBV7-2; clone_size: -; d_call: -
cdr3_aa: CASSEFSLSETARVSNQPQHF; cdr3_nt: TGTGCCAGCAGTGAATTTTCCTTGTCGGAGACGGCGCGTGTGAGCAATCAGCCCCAGCATTTT; j_call: TRBJ1-5; v_call: TRBV6-1; clone_size: -; d_call: -
cdr3_aa: CSARGGADNEKLFF; cdr3_nt: TGCAGTGCTAGAGGTGGGGCGGATAATGAAAAACTGTTTTTT; j_call: TRBJ1-4; v_call: TRBV20-1; clone_size: few; d_call: -
cdr3_aa: CASSSYGTDPNYGYTF; cdr3_nt: TGTGCCAGCAGCTCTTACGGGACAGACCCTAACTATGGCTACACCTTC; j_call: TRBJ1-2; v_call: TRBV3-1; clone_size: -; d_call: TRBD1
cdr3_aa: CASSPDRGSNQPQHF; cdr3_nt: TGTGCCAGCTCACCGGACAGGGGGTCGAATCAGCCCCAGCATTTT; j_call: TRBJ1-5; v_call: TRBV18; clone_size: many; d_call: TRBD1
cdr3_aa: CSVAGTGPHGYTF; cdr3_nt: TGCAGCGTCGCTGGGACAGGGCCGCATGGCTACACCTTC; j_call: TRBJ1-2; v_call: TRBV29-1; clone_size: once; d_call: TRBD1
cdr3_aa: CASSFGQGAETQYF; cdr3_nt: TGTGCCAGCAGTTTTGGTCAGGGAGCAGAGACCCAGTACTTC; j_call: TRBJ2-5; v_call: TRBV12-3/TRBV12-4; clone_size: -; d_call: -
cdr3_aa: CASSPTRNQPQHF; cdr3_nt: TGTGCCAGCAGCCCAACAAGGAATCAGCCCCAGCATTTT; j_call: TRBJ1-5; v_call: TRBV3-1; clone_size: few; d_call: -
cdr3_aa: CASSLGQGDPNYGYTF; cdr3_nt: TGTGCCAGCAGTTTAGGACAGGGAGACCCTAACTATGGCTACACCTTC; j_call: TRBJ1-2; v_call: TRBV27; clone_size: -; d_call: TRBD1
cdr3_aa: CASSRAYGQYF; cdr3_nt: TGTGCCAGCAGCCGCGCCTACGGGCAGTACTTC; j_call: TRBJ2-5; v_call: TRBV28; clone_size: -; d_call: -
cdr3_aa: CASNTDRDPYEQYF; cdr3_nt: TGTGCCAGCAATACGGACAGGGATCCCTACGAGCAGTACTTC; j_call: TRBJ2-7; v_call: TRBV6-5; clone_size: -; d_call: TRBD1
cdr3_aa: CASLRDSGTDTQYF; cdr3_nt: TGCGCCAGCCTGAGAGACTCTGGCACAGATACGCAGTATTTT; j_call: TRBJ2-3; v_call: TRBV5-1; clone_size: few; d_call: -
cdr3_aa: CASRLPSDYGYTF; cdr3_nt: TGTGCCAGCAGACTCCCGTCAGACTATGGCTACACCTTC; j_call: TRBJ1-2; v_call: TRBV28; clone_size: -; d_call: -
cdr3_aa: CSARDWGTLMTYEQYF; cdr3_nt: TGCAGTGCTAGAGATTGGGGCACTTTAATGACCTACGAGCAGTACTTC; j_call: TRBJ2-7; v_call: TRBV20-1; clone_size: few; d_call: -
cdr3_aa: CASSKSDTQYF; cdr3_nt: TGTGCCAGCAGCAAATCAGATACGCAGTATTTT; j_call: TRBJ2-3; v_call: TRBV21-1; clone_size: few; d_call: -
cdr3_aa: CASSWDSGANVLTF; cdr3_nt: TGTGCCAGCAGTTGGGACTCTGGGGCCAACGTCCTGACTTTC; j_call: TRBJ2-6; v_call: TRBV27; clone_size: -; d_call: -
cdr3_aa: CASSSIPGFDTQYF; cdr3_nt: TGTGCCAGCAGTTCTATACCAGGATTTGATACGCAGTATTTT; j_call: TRBJ2-3; v_call: TRBV6-2/TRBV6-3; clone_size: -; d_call: -
cdr3_aa: CASSTGAADTQYF; cdr3_nt: TGTGCCAGCTCGACAGGGGCGGCAGATACGCAGTATTTT; j_call: TRBJ2-3; v_call: TRBV7-3; clone_size: few; d_call: TRBD1
cdr3_aa: CASSLERRSSGGKEQYF; cdr3_nt: TGTGCCAGCAGCTTAGAGAGGAGGTCTAGCGGGGGCAAAGAGCAGTACTTC; j_call: TRBJ2-7; v_call: TRBV11-2; clone_size: -; d_call: TRBD2
cdr3_aa: CGSGGYTDTQYF; cdr3_nt: TGTGGCAGCGGGGGTTACACAGATACGCAGTATTTT; j_call: TRBJ2-3; v_call: TRBV11-2; clone_size: once; d_call: TRBD2
cdr3_aa: CATSVQGSSSYNEQYF; cdr3_nt: TGTGCCACCAGTGTCCAGGGGTCTAGCTCCTACAATGAGCAGTACTTC; j_call: TRBJ2-7; v_call: TRBV24-1; clone_size: -; d_call: -
cdr3_aa: CASSLSSSGGKETQYF; cdr3_nt: TGTGCCAGCAGCTTATCGTCTAGCGGGGGGAAAGAGACCCAGTACTTC; j_call: TRBJ2-5; v_call: TRBV7-2; clone_size: few; d_call: TRBD2
cdr3_aa: CASSFVRGPIRPLHF; cdr3_nt: TGTGCCAGCAGCTTCGTACGAGGACCTATTCGGCCCCTCCACTTT; j_call: TRBJ1-6; v_call: TRBV7-8; clone_size: -; d_call: -
cdr3_aa: CASNLAGRGNQPQHF; cdr3_nt: TGTGCCAGCAACCTGGCGGGCAGGGGCAATCAGCCCCAGCATTTT; j_call: TRBJ1-5; v_call: TRBV9; clone_size: few; d_call: -
cdr3_aa: CASRSRENGYTF; cdr3_nt: TGCGCCAGCAGGAGTCGGGAGAATGGCTACACCTTC; j_call: TRBJ1-2; v_call: TRBV7-9; clone_size: once; d_call: -
cdr3_aa: CASSLEAEYEQYF; cdr3_nt: TGTGCCAGCAGCTTAGAGGCAGAATACGAGCAGTACTTC; j_call: TRBJ2-7; v_call: TRBV7-2; clone_size: -; d_call: -
cdr3_aa: CASSALGGFGYTF; cdr3_nt: TGTGCCAGCAGTGCGCTGGGGGGCTTTGGCTACACCTTC; j_call: TRBJ1-2; v_call: TRBV27; clone_size: -; d_call: -
cdr3_aa: CASSVSPGGYEQYF; cdr3_nt: TGTGCCAGCAGCGTATCCCCGGGTGGCTACGAGCAGTACTTC; j_call: TRBJ2-7; v_call: TRBV9; clone_size: many; d_call: -
cdr3_aa: CASSQDADLSSYNSPLHF; cdr3_nt: TGTGCCAGCAGCCAAGATGCGGACCTCAGCTCCTATAATTCACCCCTCCACTTT; j_call: TRBJ1-6; v_call: TRBV4-2; clone_size: once; d_call: -
cdr3_aa: CSALRGQSNQPQHF; cdr3_nt: TGCAGTGCTCTTAGGGGACAGAGCAATCAGCCCCAGCATTTT; j_call: TRBJ1-5; v_call: TRBV20-1; clone_size: -; d_call: TRBD1
cdr3_aa: CASSEAPGKSYNEQFF; cdr3_nt: TGTGCCAGCAGTGAAGCTCCGGGCAAAAGCTACAATGAGCAGTTCTTC; j_call: TRBJ2-1; v_call: TRBV2; clone_size: once; d_call: -
cdr3_aa: CASSSDSGYGYTF; cdr3_nt: TGTGCCAGCAGTTCCGATTCGGGTTATGGCTACACTTTC; j_call: TRBJ1-2; v_call: TRBV6-5; clone_size: -; d_call: -
cdr3_aa: CASSEAGVKNIQYF; cdr3_nt: TGTGCCAGCAGTGAGGCGGGGGTCAAAAACATTCAGTACTTC; j_call: TRBJ2-4; v_call: TRBV2; clone_size: few; d_call: TRBD2
cdr3_aa: CSAPHREPLYEQYF; cdr3_nt: TGCAGTGCCCCCCACAGGGAGCCCCTCTACGAGCAGTACTTC; j_call: TRBJ2-7; v_call: TRBV20-1; clone_size: -; d_call: -
cdr3_aa: CATGSGSPSGEQFF; cdr3_nt: TGTGCCACGGGGAGTGGGAGTCCATCGGGTGAGCAGTTCTTC; j_call: TRBJ2-1; v_call: TRBV12-3/TRBV12-4; clone_size: -; d_call: -